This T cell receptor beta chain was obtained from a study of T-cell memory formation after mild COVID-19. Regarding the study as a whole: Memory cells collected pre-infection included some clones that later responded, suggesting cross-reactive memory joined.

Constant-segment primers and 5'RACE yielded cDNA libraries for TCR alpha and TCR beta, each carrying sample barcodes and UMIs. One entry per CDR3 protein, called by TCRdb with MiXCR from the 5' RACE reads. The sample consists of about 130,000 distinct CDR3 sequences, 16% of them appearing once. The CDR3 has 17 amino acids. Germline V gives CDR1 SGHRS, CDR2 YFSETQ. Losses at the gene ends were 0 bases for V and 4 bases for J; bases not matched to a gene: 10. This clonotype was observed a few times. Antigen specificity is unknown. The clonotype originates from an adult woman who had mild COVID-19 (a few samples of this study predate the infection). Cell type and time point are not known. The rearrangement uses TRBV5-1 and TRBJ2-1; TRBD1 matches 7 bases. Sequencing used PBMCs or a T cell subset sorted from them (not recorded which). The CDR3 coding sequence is TGCGCCAGCAGCTTGGTACCCGGCGGACAGGCTTACAATGAGCAGTTCTTC. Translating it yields CASSLVPGGQAYNEQFF.